The 7 T cell receptor beta chains listed next were all sequenced from one sample in a study of cytomegalovirus exposure and HLA in healthy donors. This table comes from immunoSEQ multiplex PCR, and its TCRdb copy is limited to in-frame clones, with some not included. The data contain hundreds of thousands of clones, about 90% of them seen just once; the ten biggest clones take up 9.5% to 15%. The sample comprised PBMCs. Source of these receptors: a man aged 18 to 29 in good health and CMV-seropositive.

V is TRBV5-1 and J is TRBJ2-1; 7 bases are a match to TRBD2. CDR3 length: 15 residues. With V trimmed by 2 bases and J by 7 bases, 9 bases remained unmatched. The V gene's germline CDR1 is SGHRS and CDR2 YFSETQ. The CDR3 protein is CASSLYTGTKNEQFF. The CDR3 DNA reads TGCGCCAGCAGCTTATACACCGGGACTAAAAATGAGCAGTTCTTC.

The chain's CDR3 is CASSNGAFANTGELFF. The CDR3 bases are TGTGCCAGCTCGAACGGGGCTTTCGCGAACACCGGGGAGCTGTTTTTT. The V gene is TRBV27, the J gene TRBJ2-2; TRBD1 or TRBD2 may be the D gene (5 bases each). From germline, CDR1 is MNHEY and CDR2 SMNVEV (reference sequence). The ends were cut back, 8 bases at V and 0 bases at J, with 16 bases in the middle. The CDR3 runs to 16 residues.

The rearrangement uses TRBV11-2 and TRBJ2-7, with a tentative D call TRBD1 (5 bases). Per germline, CDR1 SGHAT and CDR2 FQNNGV. The CDR3 totals 13 residues. V lost 3 bases and J lost 4, with 10 bases in between. CDR3 loop: CASSFQGRYEQYF. The CDR3 nucleotides read TGTGCCAGCAGCTTTCAGGGTCGGTACGAGCAGTACTTC. Full variable domain (missing parts from reference TRBV11-2 and TRBJ2-7): EAGVAQSPRYKIIEKRQSVAFWCNPISGHATLYWYQQILGQGPKLLIQFQNNGVVDDSQLPKDRFSAERLKGVDSTLKIQPAKLEDSAVYLCASSFQGRYEQYFGPGTRLTVT.

The rearrangement joins TRBV5-1 to TRBJ2-6, with D maybe TRBD1 (6 bases). V was shortened by 0 bases and J by 2 bases, with 15 bases between the two germline ends. The CDR3 is 18 residues long. Germline CDR1 is SGHRS and CDR2 is YFSETQ. CDR3 amino acids: CASSLVLGHTPGANVLTF. DNA for the CDR3: TGCGCCAGCAGCTTGGTTTTGGGACACACCCCTGGGGCCAACGTCCTGACTTTC.

This chain's CDR3 is CASSLSGLAIAGELFF. CDR3 nucleotides: TGTGCCAGCAGCTTGTCCGGACTAGCAATCGCCGGGGAGCTGTTTTTT. The V and J genes are TRBV7-2 and TRBJ2-2; 8 nucleotides line up with TRBD2. The CDR3 is 16 amino acids. The germline gives CDR1 SGHTA, CDR2 FQGNSA. V shed 3 bases, J shed 6 bases, and the junction held 9 bases outside the gene matches.

The chain joins TRBV5-5 to TRBJ2-7; D remains ambiguous. V lost 4 bases, J lost 1 base, and 18 bases lay in between. CDR1 SGHKS and CDR2 YYEKEE come from the germline V gene (reference sequence). The CDR3 is made up of 16 amino acids. CDR3 bases: TGTGCCAGCAGCCTTAATGGCAGGATACCTTCCTACGAGCAGTACTTC. It specifies CASSLNGRIPSYEQYF.

This chain uses TRBV6-5 with TRBJ2-1; D unclear. Trimming took 3 bases from V and 6 from J, leaving 6 bases between them. This CDR3 region has 12 residues. CDR1 is MNHEY and CDR2 is SVGAGI in the germline V gene. This chain's CDR3 is CASSYGINEQFF. The CDR3 bases are TGTGCCAGCAGTTATGGGATCAATGAGCAGTTCTTC.